This T cell receptor (beta chain) is drawn from a study of blood T cell repertoires in COVID-19. Whole-study context: Acute and convalescent COVID-19 samples came from the United States, Italy and Spain. In each case, the material was cDNA or gDNA derived from T cells, B-cell-depleted T cells, or PBMCs.

The germline V gene has CDR1 SQVTM and CDR2 ANQGSEA. The CDR3 consists of 14 residues. Trimming removed 5 bases from V and 3 bases from J, with 15 bases in between. Sequencing used immunoSEQ multiplex PCR; TCRdb keeps in-frame clones, though not all of them. This sample has 150,000 to 200,000 clones, with 80% to 95% found just once. The specimen sequenced was peripheral blood. This sequence joins TRBV29-1 and TRBJ2-3, with D tentatively TRBD1 (5 bases). The TCR comes from a middle-aged man with acute or convalescent COVID-19. The CDR3 DNA follows: TGCAGCGTTACGCAACTTAGACAGACAGATACGCAGTATTTT. This gives the protein CSVTQLRQTDTQYF.